Each of the 7 T cell receptor beta chains below was sequenced from the same sample in a study of T-cell reconstitution after alpha-beta-depleted transplantation in children. It was with unique molecular identifiers that the TCRbeta library was prepared. TCRdb analysed the PCR reads with MiXCR anew, one entry per CDR3 protein. The sample carries around 960,000 distinct CDR3 sequences, about 26% recorded once. The sample consisted of PBMCs, mostly from graft donor cells, taken 360 days after TCRalphabeta/CD19-depleted stem cell transplant. These receptors all stem from a boy younger than two who had a stem cell transplant for SCID, so the T cells may come from the graft donor.

Only a few counts were recorded for this clonotype. The gene calls are TRBV25-1 and TRBJ2-2, with 8 bases aligning to TRBD1. This CDR3 spans 15 amino acids. Germline-derived CDR1 and CDR2 are MGHDK and SYGVNS. The V and J ends lost 6 bases and 6 bases, in that order; junction bases with no gene match: 9. CDR3 in DNA: TGTGCCAGCAGCCCCGGACAGGGACGGGCCGGGGAGCTGTTTTTT. Translated: CASSPGQGRAGELFF.

In DNA form, the CDR3 reads TGCAGTGCTAGAGTGGGCGGGGGGGCTGCCGGGGAGCTGTTTTTT. Protein: CSARVGGGAAGELFF. The chain carries TRBV20-1 and TRBJ2-2; TRBD2 matches at 9 bases. Germline V gene data show CDR1 as DFQATT and CDR2 as SNEGSKA (reference sequence). The CDR3 length is 15 residues. The V segment lost 1 base and the J segment 6 bases; nucleotides outside the gene matches: 6.

This clonotype has a handful of counts. The rearrangement uses TRBV20-1 and TRBJ2-2; 8 nucleotides agree with TRBD1. Trimming took 2 bases from V and 9 from J; bases not matched to a gene: 8. In germline, CDR1 is DFQATT, CDR2 SNEGSKA (reference sequence). The CDR3 extends over 14 amino acids. The CDR3 reads CSARRQGSPRELFF. The DNA for the CDR3 is TGCAGTGCTAGACGACAGGGGTCCCCCCGGGAGCTGTTTTTT.

V is TRBV5-1 and J is TRBJ2-7, with TRBD1 matching over 8 bases. J gave up 5 bases and V 4 bases, and 8 bases lay outside the gene matches. Germline V gene data show CDR1 as SGHRS and CDR2 as YFSETQ. CDR3 length: 14 amino acids. The CDR3 loop reads CASSTRDRLNEQYF. Here the CDR3 DNA reads TGCGCCAGCAGCACACGGGACAGGCTTAACGAGCAGTACTTC.

The chain recombines TRBV7-9 with TRBJ2-3, with 9 bases aligning to TRBD2. Germline loops: CDR1 SEHNR, CDR2 FQNEAQ (reference sequence). This CDR3 contains 17 residues. V gave up 5 bases and J gave up 4 bases; unmatched junction bases: 13. This CDR3 reads CASSQRVAGGLADTQYF. CDR3 DNA sequence: TGTGCCAGCAGCCAACGGGTGGCGGGGGGGCTCGCAGATACGCAGTATTTT.

This rearrangement joins TRBV7-2 to TRBJ2-3, with 15 nucleotides matching TRBD2. The CDR3 runs 17 residues. The V gene's germline CDR1 is SGHTA and CDR2 FQGNSA. The trim removed 5 bases at V and 4 bases at J, leaving 7 bases unmatched. The CDR3 protein is CASSRGTSGGSADTQYF. For the CDR3, the DNA is TGTGCCAGCAGCAGAGGGACTAGCGGGGGGAGCGCAGATACGCAGTATTTT.

This clonotype was counted a few times. This rearrangement joins TRBV25-1 to TRBJ1-1; D is possibly TRBD1 (5 bases). Trimming took 8 bases from V and 7 from J, leaving 14 bases between them. Per the germline V gene, CDR1 is MGHDK and CDR2 is SYGVNS. This CDR3 contains 12 residues. DNA for the CDR3: TGTGCCAGCGACGGATATGACAGTGAAGCTTTCTTT. Protein sequence: CASDGYDSEAFF.